What follows describes a single T cell receptor (beta chain). Its antigen is undetermined. It was with a sample-barcoded 5' primer and a J-beta primer mix that a second PCR of roughly 6 to 11 cycles was run. Every cDNA molecule carried a tag from a template-switch adaptor bearing 12 random nucleotides. Every sample gave at least 3 million paired-end reads containing CDR3. TCRdb called the 5' RACE reads again in MiXCR, with one record for every CDR3 protein. The data contain around 750,000 distinct CDR3 sequences, 53% of them singletons. The data stem from a study of blood T cells in healthy people across ages. Study-level results: Naive T cell percentage showed a strong correlation with TCR beta diversity.

This CDR3 is built from 15 residues. The germline CDR1 and CDR2 sequences are SNHLY and FYNNEI. The V gene lost 6 bases and the J gene lost 10 bases, with 22 bases spanning the gap. The genes are TRBV2 and TRBJ2-1; the D gene is possibly TRBD2 (5 bases). The sample comprised blood. The origin of this receptor is a man of 80 years or more in good health. The DNA for the CDR3 is TGTGCCAGCAGCCGGTCCCTCCAGACTAACGGAGAGCAGTTCTTC. Translation: CASSRSLQTNGEQFF.